Below are 24 T cell receptor beta chains sequenced from a single sample in a study of T cell repertoires in cytomegalovirus infection. MiXCR was run by TCRdb on the reads, yielding one entry per CDR3 protein. In the table there are around 170,000 distinct CDR3 sequences, 14% of which are singletons. The sample consisted of PBMCs. The receptors were sampled from a human donor in good health (CMV status not recorded). Some clones in this sample may be carry-over from other donors' samples.

The count of this clonotype is one. The chain carries TRBV7-6 and TRBJ2-7, with TRBD1 matching 7 bases. V dropped 4 bases and J dropped 4; count of bases not matched to a gene: 13. CDR1 is SGHVS, CDR2 FNYEAQ, per germline. The CDR3 sequence is 16 residues long. The CDR3 spells CASSSTRDRVKYEQYF. The DNA for the CDR3 is TGTGCCAGCAGCTCGACCAGAGACAGGGTCAAGTACGAGCAGTACTTC.

There are a few counts of this clonotype. This sequence joins TRBV29-1 and TRBJ1-1; D remains ambiguous. V lost 7 bases and J 1 base, leaving 16 bases between the germline ends. The CDR3 is made up of 14 amino acids. Looked up from germline, CDR1 is SQVTM and CDR2 is ANQGSEA. The DNA of the CDR3 is TGCAGCGCCCCCCCGGGGTTCGGGAACACTGAAGCTTTCTTT. Protein sequence: CSAPPGFGNTEAFF.

This clonotype appeared a few times. J is TRBJ2-2 and V is TRBV2, with D possibly TRBD1 on 5 matching bases. Germline assignment: CDR1 SNHLY and CDR2 FYNNEI. The CDR3 extends over 14 amino acids. V was clipped by 3 bases and J by 7 bases, with 12 bases between them. CDR3 protein: CASSDGARGGELFF. The CDR3 bases are TGTGCCAGCAGTGATGGGGCACGTGGCGGGGAGCTGTTTTTT. Drawing the rest from reference TRBV2 and TRBJ2-2, the complete variable domain is EPEVTQTPSHQVTQMGQEVILRCVPISNHLYFYWYRQILGQKVEFLVSFYNNEISEKSEIFDDQFSVERPDGSNFTLKIRSTKLEDSAMYFCASSDGARGGELFFGEGSRLTVL.

This clonotype was observed a handful of times. The genes are TRBV6-5 and TRBJ2-3, with D perhaps assigned TRBD1 or TRBD2 (5 bases each). Deletions cut 0 bases from V and 0 bases from J, with 7 bases between. CDR3 size: 15 residues. Germline V gene lookup returns CDR1 MNHEY and CDR2 SVGAGI. The CDR3 DNA reads TGTGCCAGCAGTTACTCAGAGGGGAGCACAGATACGCAGTATTTT. Translated, it gives CASSYSEGSTDTQYF.

Many counts were recorded for this clonotype. The rearrangement joins TRBV4-3 to TRBJ1-2, with D perhaps TRBD1 (5 bases). Trimming removed 1 base from V and 7 bases from J, with 13 bases in between. Germline values: CDR1 LGHNA, CDR2 YSLEER. The CDR3 covers 14 residues. CDR3 bases: TGCGCCAGCAGCCAAGTCGGGGGGGAAGGTGGCTACACCTTC. Its translation: CASSQVGGEGGYTF.

This clonotype occurred a few times. The rearrangement joins TRBV29-1 to TRBJ2-1, with 9 bases lining up with TRBD1. The CDR3 consists of 20 residues. Unmatched junction bases numbered 17, after V lost 0 bases and J lost 2 bases. The V gene's germline CDR1 is SQVTM and CDR2 ANQGSEA. CDR3 coding DNA: TGCAGCGTTGAAGATTGGGACAGGGTTAAGGCTAGCGGAGCCTACAATGAGCAGTTCTTC. It is translated as CSVEDWDRVKASGAYNEQFF.

The chain joins TRBV6-6 to TRBJ1-1; D is ambiguous. This CDR3 comprises 12 residues. With 0 bases removed from V and 8 bases from J, the gap between germline ends came to 7 bases. In germline, CDR1 is MNHNY, CDR2 SVGAGI (reference sequence). CDR3 sequence reads: CASSYSLSEAFF. The CDR3 nucleotides are TGTGCCAGCAGTTACTCCTTGTCCGAAGCTTTCTTT.

The sample holds a few counts of this clonotype. This chain links TRBV10-3 with TRBJ2-1, with D possibly being TRBD2 (6 bases). CDR1 and CDR2 (germline): ENHRY, SYGVKD. V lost 6 bases to trimming and J lost 8 bases, with 20 bases between them. This CDR3 region has 15 residues. The CDR3 DNA is TGTGCCATCAGCACGGGGGATGGGTCGAACGATGAGCAGTTCTTC. Amino acids: CAISTGDGSNDEQFF.

This clonotype was observed a handful of times. This rearrangement joins TRBV6-6 to TRBJ2-7, with 7 nucleotides matching TRBD1. The CDR3 spans 13 residues. The V segment lost 6 bases and the J segment 2 bases; nucleotides outside the gene matches: 4. The germline V gene has CDR1 MNHNY and CDR2 SVGAGI (reference sequence). The CDR3: CASRPTGTYEQYF. The CDR3 bases are TGTGCCAGCAGACCGACAGGGACCTACGAGCAGTACTTC.

At least ten counts were recorded for this clonotype. The chain employs TRBV6-1 and TRBJ2-6, with D tentatively TRBD1 (5 bases). CDR1 and CDR2 from the germline V gene are MNHNS and SASEGT. This CDR3 contains 16 residues. V shed 2 bases and J shed 6 bases, with 14 bases lying between them. CDR3 in DNA: TGTGCCAGCAGTGAATTTCAGGGTGGCCTGGCCAACGTCCTGACTTTC. Amino acids: CASSEFQGGLANVLTF.

V gene TRBV20-1 combines with J gene TRBJ2-1; D could derive from TRBD1 or TRBD2 (5 bases each). Deletions cut 2 bases from V and 5 bases from J, with 13 bases between. The CDR3 loop spans 14 amino acids. In germline, CDR1 is DFQATT, CDR2 SNEGSKA (reference sequence). Written as DNA, the CDR3 is TGCAGTGCTAGAAGAGGGACCACAAACAATGAGCAGTTCTTC. It specifies CSARRGTTNNEQFF.

Of note for this clonotype: The junction does not match germline at one end; this may be a read error. The chain recombines TRBV7-7 with TRBJ2-1; D is unclear. Germline loops: CDR1 SSHAT, CDR2 FNYEAQ (reference sequence). The length of the CDR3 is 13 residues. The CDR3 DNA reads as TGTGCTAGCAGCTTAGAAGTGCTGGGCGAGCAGTTCTTC. It is translated as CASSLEVLGEQFF.

Ten or more counts support this clonotype. The CDR3 region is CASSITANTEAFF. CDR3 nucleotide sequence: TGTGCCAGTAGTATCACGGCGAACACTGAAGCTTTCTTT. The chain employs TRBV19 and TRBJ1-1; D unclear. CDR3 length equals 13 residues. Germline CDR1 and CDR2: LNHDA and SQIVND (reference sequence). Trimming pared 3 bases from V and 1 base from J, leaving 6 bases between.

This clonotype was counted ten times or more. The chain links TRBV7-2 to TRBJ2-7, with TRBD1 matching over 8 bases. The germline CDR1 and CDR2 sequences are SGHTA and FQGNSA. V gave up 5 bases and J gave up 3 bases; unmatched junction bases: 6. The CDR3 extends over 14 amino acids. The CDR3 spells CASSRGQVHYEQYF. The CDR3 nucleotides are TGTGCCAGCAGCCGGGGACAGGTCCACTACGAGCAGTACTTC.

This clonotype occurred a few times. CDR3: CASSLQQGDTEAFF. The CDR3 DNA reads TGCGCCAGCAGTCTCCAACAGGGTGACACTGAAGCTTTCTTT. This sequence joins TRBV10-2 and TRBJ1-1, with D tentatively TRBD1 (6 bases). V lost 5 bases to trimming and J lost 3 bases, with 13 bases between them. The germline gives CDR1 WSHSY, CDR2 SAAADI. The CDR3 is 14 residues long.

In DNA form, the CDR3 reads TGTGCCAGCATCGAACAGGCCTCCTACGAGCAGTACTTC. Translating gives CASIEQASYEQYF. The chain couples TRBV2 to TRBJ2-7, with a weak D call TRBD1 (5 bases). The CDR3 loop spans 13 amino acids. The germline V gene encodes CDR1 SNHLY and CDR2 FYNNEI. V was pared by 7 bases and J by 0 bases, with 10 bases between.

The rearrangement joins TRBV5-1 to TRBJ2-1; TRBD1 might be the D (9 bases). Trimming shortened V by 6 bases and J by 5 bases, and 18 bases separated the two germline ends. CDR3 length: 15 residues. Germline loops: CDR1 SGHRS, CDR2 YFSETQ. CDR3 amino acids: CASTRGDRENNEQFF. CDR3 bases: TGCGCCAGCACGCGGGGGGACAGGGAGAACAATGAGCAGTTCTTC.

The sample holds many counts of this clonotype. The V call is TRBV4-1, the J call TRBJ1-1, with no clear D. This CDR3 comprises 16 residues. Germline V lookup: CDR1 MGHRA, CDR2 YSYEKL. V dropped 2 bases and J dropped 4 bases, with 17 bases sitting between them. CDR3 sequence: CASSQRTSQMGTEAFF. The CDR3 DNA follows: TGCGCCAGCAGCCAAAGGACTTCACAAATGGGCACTGAAGCTTTCTTT.

Of note for this clonotype: This could be a read error, since a much larger clone is one nucleotide away. The chain couples TRBV7-2 to TRBJ1-6; D not certain. Per the germline V gene, CDR1 is SGHTA and CDR2 is FQGNSA. The CDR3 extends over 15 amino acids. This CDR3 is CASSPPNGYNSPLRF. The CDR3 region has the DNA TGTGCCAGCAGCCCCCCCAACGGATATAATTCACCCCTCCGCTTT.

This clonotype was counted at least ten times. The gene calls are TRBV12-3 or TRBV12-4 and TRBJ1-1; 9 bases map to TRBD1. Losses at the gene ends were 1 base for V and 4 bases for J; bases not matched to a gene: 4. This CDR3 has 15 residues. CDR3 protein: CASSLVGQGCTEAFF. The DNA of the CDR3 is TGTGCCAGCAGTTTAGTGGGACAGGGATGCACTGAAGCTTTCTTT.

The rearrangement joins TRBV9 to TRBJ1-1; TRBD1 is a possible D gene (5 bases). This CDR3 has 16 amino acids. Germline V lookup: CDR1 SGDLS, CDR2 YYNGEE. Trimming took 3 bases from V and 4 from J, leaving 19 bases between them. CDR3 loop: CASSARESLGGTEAFF. Written as DNA, the CDR3 is TGTGCCAGCAGCGCCCGAGAGTCCCTCGGGGGCACTGAAGCTTTCTTT.

This chain connects TRBV29-1 to TRBJ2-5, with TRBD2 matching over 8 bases. Germline loops: CDR1 SQVTM, CDR2 ANQGSEA. The CDR3 is 18 residues long. Germline trimming cut 2 bases from V and 4 bases from J; bases unmatched to any gene: 18. The CDR3 protein is CSVETGTSRMGEGETQYF. CDR3 bases: TGCAGCGTTGAAACCGGGACTAGTAGGATGGGTGAAGGAGAGACCCAGTACTTC.

The genes are TRBV2 and TRBJ2-2; D assignment may be TRBD1 or TRBD2 (5 bases each). Germline assignment: CDR1 SNHLY and CDR2 FYNNEI. Trimming shortened V by 9 bases and J by 4 bases, and 15 bases separated the two germline ends. CDR3 size: 14 residues. CDR3: CASIIGAGTGELFF. As DNA, the CDR3 is TGTGCCAGTATTATTGGGGCGGGCACCGGGGAGCTGTTTTTT.

V is TRBV14 and J is TRBJ2-1, with TRBD2 identical over 10 bases. CDR3 length equals 16 residues. With 6 bases clipped from V and 9 bases from J, the junction kept 14 bases outside the gene matches. Germline V gives CDR1 SGHDN, CDR2 FVKESK. CDR3: CASSISGRASGGEQFF. The CDR3 region has the DNA TGTGCCAGCAGTATCTCCGGTAGGGCTAGCGGGGGTGAGCAGTTCTTC.